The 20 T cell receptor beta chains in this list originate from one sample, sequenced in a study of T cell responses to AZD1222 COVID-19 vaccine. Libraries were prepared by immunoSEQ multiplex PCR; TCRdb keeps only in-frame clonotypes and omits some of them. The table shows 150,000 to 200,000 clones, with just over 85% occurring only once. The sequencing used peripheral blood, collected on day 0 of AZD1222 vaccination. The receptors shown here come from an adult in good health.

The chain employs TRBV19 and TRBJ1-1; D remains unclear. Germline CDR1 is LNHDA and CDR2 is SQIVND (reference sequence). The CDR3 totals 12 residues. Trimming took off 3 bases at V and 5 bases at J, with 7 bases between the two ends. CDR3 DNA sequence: TGTGCCAGTAGTATGTTCTCGACTGAAGCTTTCTTT. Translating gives CASSMFSTEAFF.

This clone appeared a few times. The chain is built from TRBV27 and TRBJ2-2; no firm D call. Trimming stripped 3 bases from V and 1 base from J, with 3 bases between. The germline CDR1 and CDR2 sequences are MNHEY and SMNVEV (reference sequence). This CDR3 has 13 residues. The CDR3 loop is CASSFLNTGELFF. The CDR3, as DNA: TGTGCCAGCAGTTTTCTGAACACCGGGGAGCTGTTTTTT.

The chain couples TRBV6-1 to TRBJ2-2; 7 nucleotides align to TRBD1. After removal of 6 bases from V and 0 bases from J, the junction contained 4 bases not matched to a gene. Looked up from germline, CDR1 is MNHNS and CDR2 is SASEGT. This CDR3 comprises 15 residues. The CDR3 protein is CASRRTGANTGELFF. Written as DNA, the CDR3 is TGTGCCAGCAGACGAACAGGGGCGAACACCGGGGAGCTGTTTTTT.

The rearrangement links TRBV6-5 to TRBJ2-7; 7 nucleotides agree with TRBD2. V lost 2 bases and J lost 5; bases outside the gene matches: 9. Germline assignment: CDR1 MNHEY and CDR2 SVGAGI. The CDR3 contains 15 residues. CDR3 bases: TGTGCCAGCAGTTACCTGGGGAGGGCCGCGGACGAGCAGTACTTC. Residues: CASSYLGRAADEQYF.

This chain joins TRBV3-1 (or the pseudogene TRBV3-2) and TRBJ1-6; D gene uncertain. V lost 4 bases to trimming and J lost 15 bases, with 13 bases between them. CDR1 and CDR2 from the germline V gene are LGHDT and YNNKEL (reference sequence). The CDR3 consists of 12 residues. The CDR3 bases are TGTGCCAGCAGCCCCCCCGGGAGTCGCCTCCACTTT. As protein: CASSPPGSRLHF.

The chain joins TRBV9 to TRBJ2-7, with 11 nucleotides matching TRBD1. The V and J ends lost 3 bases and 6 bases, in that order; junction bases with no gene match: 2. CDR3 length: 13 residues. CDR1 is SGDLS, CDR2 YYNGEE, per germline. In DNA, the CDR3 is TGTGCCAGCAGCGGGACAGGGGGCGGCGAGCAGTACTTC. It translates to CASSGTGGGEQYF.

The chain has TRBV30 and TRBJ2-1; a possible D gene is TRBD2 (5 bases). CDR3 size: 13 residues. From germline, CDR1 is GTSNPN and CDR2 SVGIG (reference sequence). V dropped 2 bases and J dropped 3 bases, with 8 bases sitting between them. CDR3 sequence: CAWSSGDYNEQFF. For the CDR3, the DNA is TGTGCCTGGAGTAGCGGAGACTACAATGAGCAGTTCTTC. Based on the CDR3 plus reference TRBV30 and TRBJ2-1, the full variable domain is SQTIHQWPATLVQPVGSPLSLECTVEGTSNPNLYWYRQAAGRGLQLLFYSVGIGQISSEVPQNLSASRPQDRQFILSSKKLLLSDSGFYLCAWSSGDYNEQFFGPGTRLTVL.

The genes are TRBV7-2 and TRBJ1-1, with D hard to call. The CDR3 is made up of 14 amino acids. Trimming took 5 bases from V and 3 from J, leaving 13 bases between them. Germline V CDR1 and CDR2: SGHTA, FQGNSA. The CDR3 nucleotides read TGTGCCAGCAGCCTTCCGCGCCTCGACACTGAAGCTTTCTTT. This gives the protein CASSLPRLDTEAFF.

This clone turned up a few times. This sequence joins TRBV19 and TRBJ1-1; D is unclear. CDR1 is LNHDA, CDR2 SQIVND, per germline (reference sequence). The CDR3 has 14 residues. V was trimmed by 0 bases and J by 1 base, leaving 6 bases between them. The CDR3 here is CASSIELGNTEAFF. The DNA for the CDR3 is TGTGCCAGTAGTATAGAGTTGGGGAACACTGAAGCTTTCTTT.

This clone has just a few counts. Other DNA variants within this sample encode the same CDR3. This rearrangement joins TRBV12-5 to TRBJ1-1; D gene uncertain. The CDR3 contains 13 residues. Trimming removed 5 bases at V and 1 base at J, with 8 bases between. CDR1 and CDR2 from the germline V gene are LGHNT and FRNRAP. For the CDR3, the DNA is TGTGCTAGTGGTCTCGGACCGAACACTGAAGCTTTCTTT. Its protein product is CASGLGPNTEAFF.

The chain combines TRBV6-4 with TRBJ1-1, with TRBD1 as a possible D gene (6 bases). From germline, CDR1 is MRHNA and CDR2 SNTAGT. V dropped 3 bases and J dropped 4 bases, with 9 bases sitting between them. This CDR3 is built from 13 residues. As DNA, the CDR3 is TGTGCCAGCAGTGAAACAGGGACCACTGAAGCTTTCTTT. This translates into CASSETGTTEAFF.

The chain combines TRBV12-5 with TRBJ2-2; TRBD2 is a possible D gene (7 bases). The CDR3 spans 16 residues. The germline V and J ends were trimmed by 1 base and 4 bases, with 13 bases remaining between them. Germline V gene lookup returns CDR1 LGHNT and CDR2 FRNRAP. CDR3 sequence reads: CASGLAHREGTGELFF. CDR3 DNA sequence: TGTGCTAGTGGTTTGGCCCACAGGGAGGGCACCGGGGAGCTGTTTTTT.

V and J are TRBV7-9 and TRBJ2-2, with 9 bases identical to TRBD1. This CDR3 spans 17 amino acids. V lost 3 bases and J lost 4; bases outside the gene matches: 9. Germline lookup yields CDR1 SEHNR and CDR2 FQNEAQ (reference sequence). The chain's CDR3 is CASSFTTGGSGTGELFF. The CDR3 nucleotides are TGTGCCAGCAGCTTTACTACAGGGGGCTCGGGCACCGGGGAGCTGTTTTTT. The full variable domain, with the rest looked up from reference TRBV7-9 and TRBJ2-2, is DTGVSQNPRHKITKRGQNVTFRCDPISEHNRLYWYRQTLGQGPEFLTYFQNEAQLEKSRLLSDRFSAERPKGSFSTLEIQRTEQGDSAMYLCASSFTTGGSGTGELFFGEGSRLTVL.

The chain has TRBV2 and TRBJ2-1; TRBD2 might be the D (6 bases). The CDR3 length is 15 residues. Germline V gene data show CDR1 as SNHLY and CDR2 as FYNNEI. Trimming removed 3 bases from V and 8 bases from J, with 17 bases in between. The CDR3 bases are TGTGCCAGCAGTGATGGGGGGACCCCGAGGGATGAGCAGTTCTTC. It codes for CASSDGGTPRDEQFF.

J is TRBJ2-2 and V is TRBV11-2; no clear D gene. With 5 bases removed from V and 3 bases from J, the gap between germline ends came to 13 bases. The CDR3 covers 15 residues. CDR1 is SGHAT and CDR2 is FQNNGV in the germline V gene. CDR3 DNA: TGTGCCAGCAGCACCTCCGATTCCTACACCGGGGAGCTGTTTTTT. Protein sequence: CASSTSDSYTGELFF. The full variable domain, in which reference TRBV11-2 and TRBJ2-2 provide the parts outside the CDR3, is EAGVAQSPRYKIIEKRQSVAFWCNPISGHATLYWYQQILGQGPKLLIQFQNNGVVDDSQLPKDRFSAERLKGVDSTLKIQPAKLEDSAVYLCASSTSDSYTGELFFGEGSRLTVL.

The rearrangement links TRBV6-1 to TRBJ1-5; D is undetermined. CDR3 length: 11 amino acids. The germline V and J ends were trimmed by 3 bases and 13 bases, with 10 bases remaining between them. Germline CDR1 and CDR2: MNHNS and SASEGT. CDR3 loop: CASSDSGSQHF. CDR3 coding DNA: TGTGCCAGCAGTGATTCGGGTTCTCAGCATTTT.

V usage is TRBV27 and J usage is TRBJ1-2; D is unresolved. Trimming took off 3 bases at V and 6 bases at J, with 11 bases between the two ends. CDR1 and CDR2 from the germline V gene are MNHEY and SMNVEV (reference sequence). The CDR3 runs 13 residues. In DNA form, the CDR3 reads TGTGCCAGCAGTTTGAACAGTAGACATGGCTACACCTTC. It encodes CASSLNSRHGYTF.

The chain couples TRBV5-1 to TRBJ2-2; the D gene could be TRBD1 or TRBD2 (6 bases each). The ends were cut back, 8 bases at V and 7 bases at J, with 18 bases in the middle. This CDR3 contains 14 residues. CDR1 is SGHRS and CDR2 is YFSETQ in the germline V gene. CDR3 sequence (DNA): TGCGCCAGTTCCTTGGGGGGCCCCGGCGGGGAGCTGTTTTTT. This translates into CASSLGGPGGELFF.

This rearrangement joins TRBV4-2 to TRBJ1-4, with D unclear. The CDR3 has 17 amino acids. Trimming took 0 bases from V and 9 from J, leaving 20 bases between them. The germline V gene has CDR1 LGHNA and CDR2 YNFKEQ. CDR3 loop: CASSQDRADAPRKKLFF. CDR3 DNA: TGTGCCAGCAGCCAAGATCGAGCGGACGCGCCGCGGAAAAAACTGTTTTTT.

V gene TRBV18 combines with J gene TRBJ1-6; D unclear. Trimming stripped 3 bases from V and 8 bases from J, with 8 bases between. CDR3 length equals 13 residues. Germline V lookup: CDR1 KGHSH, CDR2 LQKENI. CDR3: CASSPRPDSPLHF. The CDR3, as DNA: TGTGCCAGCTCACCCCGACCGGATTCACCCCTCCACTTT.